This TCR beta chain was sequenced for a study of cytotoxic CD8 clonotypes in ibrutinib-treated CLL. For the study at large: Samples averaged about 260,000 productive templates and about 94,000 productive rearrangements.

Note on this clone: Antigen unknown.

Study-wide results and limits: The clonality went up when patients responded to ibrutinib and dropped back toward baseline at progression. Starting clonality was above that of age-matched healthy donors and tracked circulating CD8+ T-cell counts.

Per germline, CDR1 SGHRS and CDR2 YFSETQ. Trimming removed 4 bases from V and 3 bases from J, with 10 bases in between. CDR3 length: 14 amino acids. Sequenced by immunoSEQ multiplex PCR; TCRdb stores in-frame clones only, minus some. The sample shows 130,000 or so clones, approximately 75% of them seen only once. The TCR beta libraries used 2 to 2.5 micrograms of genomic DNA that came from cryopreserved PBMCs. The sequencing used PBMCs, collected after 12 months of ibrutinib treatment. This sequence originates from a human donor with chronic lymphocytic leukemia. V usage is TRBV5-1 and J usage is TRBJ1-4; possibly TRBD1 for D (5 bases). The CDR3 nucleotides are TGCGCCAGCAGCAAAGGAGGGGCTAATGAAAAACTGTTTTTT. This encodes CASSKGGANEKLFF.